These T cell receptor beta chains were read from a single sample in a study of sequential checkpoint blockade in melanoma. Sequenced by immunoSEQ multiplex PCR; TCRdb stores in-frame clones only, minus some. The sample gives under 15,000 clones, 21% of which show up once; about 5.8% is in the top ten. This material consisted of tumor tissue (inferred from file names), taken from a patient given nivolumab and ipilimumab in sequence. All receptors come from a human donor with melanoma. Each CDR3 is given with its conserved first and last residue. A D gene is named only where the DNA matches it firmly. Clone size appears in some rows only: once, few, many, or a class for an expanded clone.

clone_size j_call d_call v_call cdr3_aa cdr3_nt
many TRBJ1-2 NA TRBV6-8 CASSYAGPYGYTF TGTGCCAGCAGTTACGCAGGCCCCTATGGCTACACCTTC
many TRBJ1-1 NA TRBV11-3 CASSTGNRNTEAFF TGTGCCAGCAGCACAGGGAATCGGAACACTGAAGCTTTCTTT
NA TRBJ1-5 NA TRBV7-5 CASSLGPQGNQPQHF TGTGCCAGCAGCTTGGGGCCTCAGGGGAATCAGCCCCAGCATTTT
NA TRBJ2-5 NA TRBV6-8 CASRGIGRKTQYF TGTGCCAGCAGGGGGATCGGCCGAAAGACCCAGTACTTC
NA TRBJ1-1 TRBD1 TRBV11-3 CASRPGTGGNTEAFF TGTGCCAGCAGACCCGGGACAGGGGGCAACACTGAAGCTTTCTTT
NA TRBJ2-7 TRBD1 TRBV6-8 CAISATGQGEDEQYF TGTGCCATCAGTGCGACCGGACAGGGGGAGGACGAGCAGTACTTC
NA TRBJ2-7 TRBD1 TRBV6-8 CASYDNRGVHEQYF TGTGCCAGCTACGACAACAGGGGGGTGCACGAGCAGTACTTC
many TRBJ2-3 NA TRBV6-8 CASSYPFGVGADTQYF TGTGCCAGCAGTTACCCCTTCGGCGTAGGCGCAGATACGCAGTATTTT
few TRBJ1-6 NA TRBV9 CASSGTGNSYNSPLHF TGTGCCAGCAGCGGAACAGGGAACTCCTATAATTCACCCCTCCACTTT
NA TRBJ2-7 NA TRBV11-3 CASSLDYRDYEQYF TGTGCCAGCAGCTTAGACTACAGGGATTACGAGCAGTACTTC
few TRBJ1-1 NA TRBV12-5 CAWATNTEAFF TGTGCCTGGGCAACGAACACTGAAGCTTTCTTT
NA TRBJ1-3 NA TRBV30 CAWSVGGIPGTIYF TGTGCCTGGAGTGTAGGAGGGATCCCGGGCACCATATATTTT